A single sample gave rise to the 11 T cell receptor beta chains below, sequenced in a study of blood T cell repertoires in COVID-19 (dated by TCRdb to the early 2020s). Library construction relied on the immunoSEQ multiplex PCR assay. Sourced from immuneACCESS, this table was stored by TCRdb with only in-frame sequences that have V and J called. A share of the clones is absent; for the studies checked, an unresolved V gene accounts for under half, and the remainder has no known explanation. The sample yields almost 95,000 clones; roughly 87% were counted once. About 17% of the sample goes to the ten largest clones. What was sequenced was peripheral blood. All receptors come from an older woman with COVID-19, enrolled during active disease.

This clone was detected once. The chain joins TRBV6-2 or TRBV6-3 to TRBJ1-2, with D unresolved. Germline V gene sequence: CDR1 MNHEY, CDR2 SVGEGT. The V end lost 6 bases, the J end lost 5 bases, and 10 bases lay between the germline ends. The CDR3 totals 12 residues. The CDR3 loop reads CASSFDRYGYTF. The CDR3 DNA is TGTGCCAGCAGCTTCGATCGGTATGGCTACACCTTC.

The chain recombines TRBV20-1 with TRBJ2-7; 9 nucleotides align to TRBD1. This CDR3 has 14 residues. The V gene end was trimmed by 3 bases and the J gene end by 3 bases; junction bases not matched to a gene: 6. Germline V gene sequence: CDR1 DFQATT, CDR2 SNEGSKA (reference sequence). The CDR3 region is CSASSDRGGYEQYF. The CDR3 DNA follows: TGCAGTGCTAGTTCGGACAGGGGTGGCTACGAGCAGTACTTC.

The chain employs TRBV11-2 and TRBJ1-3; possibly TRBD1 for D (6 bases). This CDR3 region has 14 residues. CDR1 SGHAT and CDR2 FQNNGV come from the germline V gene. Between the trimmed V and J ends, which lost 5 bases and 2 bases, there was a span of 10 bases. CDR3 nucleotides: TGTGCCAGCAGCAGTAGGACAGCTGGAAACACCATATATTTT. Its protein product is CASSSRTAGNTIYF.

This sequence joins TRBV4-3 and TRBJ2-7, with D possibly TRBD1 on 5 matching bases. CDR3 length: 14 amino acids. Looked up from germline, CDR1 is LGHNA and CDR2 is YSLEER. Trimming shortened V by 0 bases and J by 5 bases, and 11 bases separated the two germline ends. The CDR3 is CASSQDRASNEQYF. The CDR3 nucleotides are TGCGCCAGCAGCCAAGACAGGGCGTCCAACGAGCAGTACTTC.

The rearrangement uses TRBV9 and TRBJ2-7; no clear D gene. CDR3 length: 15 residues. Germline CDR1 and CDR2: SGDLS and YYNGEE. V lost 0 bases and J lost 3, with 13 bases in between. The CDR3 reads CASSVAGHTDYEQYF. The DNA for the CDR3 is TGTGCCAGCAGCGTAGCTGGGCATACAGACTACGAGCAGTACTTC.

With respect to this clone: At one of its ends the junction is not consistent with the germline gene, which may arise from a read error. The V call is TRBV7-2, the J call TRBJ1-3, with 9 bases that match TRBD1. The CDR3 consists of 13 residues. CDR1 is SGHTA and CDR2 is FQGNSA in the germline V gene. Written as DNA, the CDR3 is TGTGCCAGCAGCTTAGATAGGGACAGGGCCGGATCTTTT. This codes for CASSLDRDRAGSF.

The CDR3 bases are TGTGCCAGCAGCAGGGGCGTCACTGAAGCTTTCTTT. This sequence encodes CASSRGVTEAFF. The V and J genes are TRBV6-5 and TRBJ1-1, with D possibly TRBD1 on 6 matching bases. This CDR3 comprises 12 residues. The V end was cut by 6 bases, the J end by 4 bases, with 9 bases between. CDR1 MNHEY and CDR2 SVGAGI come from the germline V gene.

The chain combines TRBV18 with TRBJ1-6; D is uncertain. The germline V gene has CDR1 KGHSH and CDR2 LQKENI. V lost 0 bases, J lost 5 bases, and 17 bases lay in between. This CDR3 comprises 18 residues. CDR3 residues: CASSPPLSPGGHNSPLHF. The CDR3 bases are TGTGCCAGCTCACCACCGCTATCCCCCGGTGGGCATAATTCACCCCTCCACTTT.

The rearrangement joins TRBV4-3 to TRBJ1-1; D not certain. The CDR3 covers 13 residues. V was shortened by 5 bases and J by 3 bases, with 10 bases between the two germline ends. Germline V lookup: CDR1 LGHNA, CDR2 YSLEER. CDR3 sequence: CASSFRVDTEAFF. The CDR3 DNA sequence: TGCGCCAGCAGCTTTCGGGTTGACACTGAAGCTTTCTTT.

The chain uses TRBV2 and TRBJ1-2; D unclear. Germline V CDR1 and CDR2: SNHLY, FYNNEI. Trimming removed 7 bases from V and 6 bases from J, with 12 bases in between. This CDR3 is built from 12 residues. CDR3 nucleotide sequence: TGTGCCAGCAAAGGAGGTTTTCATGGCTACACCTTC. Protein: CASKGGFHGYTF.

This chain joins TRBV25-1 and TRBJ1-2; no reliable D call. This CDR3 is 14 amino acids long. Trimming pared 3 bases from V and 3 bases from J, leaving 11 bases between. In germline, CDR1 is MGHDK, CDR2 SYGVNS. The CDR3 region is CASSDNSPHYGYTF. CDR3 sequence (DNA): TGTGCCAGCAGTGATAACAGCCCCCACTATGGCTACACCTTC.